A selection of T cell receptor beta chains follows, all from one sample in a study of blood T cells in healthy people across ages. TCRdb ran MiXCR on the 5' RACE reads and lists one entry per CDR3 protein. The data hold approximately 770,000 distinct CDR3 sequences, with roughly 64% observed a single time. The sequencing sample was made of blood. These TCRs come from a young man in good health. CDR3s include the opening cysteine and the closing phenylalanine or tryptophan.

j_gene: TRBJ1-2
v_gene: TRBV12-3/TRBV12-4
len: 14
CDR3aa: CASSLTRSIYGYTF

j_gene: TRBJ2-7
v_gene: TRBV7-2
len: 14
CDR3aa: CASSRTGSSYEQYF

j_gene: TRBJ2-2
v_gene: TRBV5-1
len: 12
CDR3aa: CASSWNTGELFF

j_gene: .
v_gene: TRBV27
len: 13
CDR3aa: CASSSGWGETQYF

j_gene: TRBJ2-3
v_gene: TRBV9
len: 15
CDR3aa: CASSVLVSPPDTQYF

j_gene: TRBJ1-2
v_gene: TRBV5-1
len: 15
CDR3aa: CASSLDGTANYGYTF

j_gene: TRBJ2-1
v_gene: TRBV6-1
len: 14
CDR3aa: CASRVSGEGNEQFF

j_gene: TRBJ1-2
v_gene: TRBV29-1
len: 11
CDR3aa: CSVATGHGYTF

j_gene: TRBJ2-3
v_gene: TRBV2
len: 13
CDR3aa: CASLAMSTDTQYF

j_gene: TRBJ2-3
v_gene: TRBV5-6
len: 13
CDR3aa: CASSEGLAGGTYF

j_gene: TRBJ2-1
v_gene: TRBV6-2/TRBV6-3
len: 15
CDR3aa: CASSYRDSAYNEQFF

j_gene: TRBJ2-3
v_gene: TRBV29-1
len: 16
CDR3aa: CSVDKRQGMSTDTQYF

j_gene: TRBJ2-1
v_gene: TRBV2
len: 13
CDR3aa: CASSVRLTVEQFF

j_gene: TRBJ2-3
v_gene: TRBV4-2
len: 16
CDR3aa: CASSFATSPNTDTQYF

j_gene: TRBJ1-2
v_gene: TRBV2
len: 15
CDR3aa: CASIIVDSANYGYTF

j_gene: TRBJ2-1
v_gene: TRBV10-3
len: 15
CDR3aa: CAISESRVPYNEQFF

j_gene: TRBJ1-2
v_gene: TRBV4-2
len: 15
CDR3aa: CASSPSLDRGHGYTF

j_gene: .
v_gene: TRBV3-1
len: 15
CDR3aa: CASSQDRNRVNEQYF

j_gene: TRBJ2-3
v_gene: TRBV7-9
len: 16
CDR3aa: CASSRTSGSGADTQYF

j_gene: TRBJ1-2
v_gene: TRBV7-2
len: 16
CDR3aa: CASSLGRESKNYGYTF

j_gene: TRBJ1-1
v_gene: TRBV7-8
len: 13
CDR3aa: CASRRRGGTEAFF

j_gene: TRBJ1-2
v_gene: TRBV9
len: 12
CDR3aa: CASQEASHGYTF

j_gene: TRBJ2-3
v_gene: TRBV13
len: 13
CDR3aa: CASSRDSINTQYF

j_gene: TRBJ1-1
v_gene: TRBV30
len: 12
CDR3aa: CACSVMNTEAFF

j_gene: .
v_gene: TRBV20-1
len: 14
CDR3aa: CSAAGPQGRYEQYF

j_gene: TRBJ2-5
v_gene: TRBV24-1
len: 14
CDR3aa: CATSDPGPQETQYF

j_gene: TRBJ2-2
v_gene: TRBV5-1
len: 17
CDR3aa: CASRRGFVTDPTGELFF

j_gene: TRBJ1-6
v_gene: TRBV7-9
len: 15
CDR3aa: CASSRQGGWNSPLHF

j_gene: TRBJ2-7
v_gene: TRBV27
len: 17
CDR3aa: CASSQGLAGGVSYEQYF

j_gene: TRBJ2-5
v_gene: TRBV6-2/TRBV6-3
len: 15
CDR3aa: CASSRGLLSYNEQYF

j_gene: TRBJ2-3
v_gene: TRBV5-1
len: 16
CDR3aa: CASSPGTAASTDTQYF

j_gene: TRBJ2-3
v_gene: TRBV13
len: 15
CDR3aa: CASSLNSGDTDTQYF

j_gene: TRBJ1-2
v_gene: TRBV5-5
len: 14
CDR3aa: CASRPPQATYGYTF